This TCR beta chain is from a study of blood T cell repertoires in COVID-19. Looking at the study overall: Nucleic acid was either cDNA or gDNA, and it came from T cells, B-cell-depleted T cells, or PBMCs.

Generated by immunoSEQ multiplex PCR, the TCRdb table keeps only in-frame clones and is missing some. This table has about 260,000 clones, under 95% appearing once. The receptor's source is a man in his forties or fifties who had been exposed to COVID-19. Material: PBMCs or T cells enriched from blood (not recorded which).

CDR3 DNA: TGCGCCAGCAGTCGTGGACAGGGTCTGTTTTTT. Translating gives CASSRGQGLFF. The chain combines TRBV5-1 with TRBJ1-4, with TRBD1 matching 8 bases. V dropped 5 bases and J dropped 14; count of bases not matched to a gene: 5. Germline CDR1 SGHRS, CDR2 YFSETQ. The CDR3 is 11 amino acids.